Below, 15 T cell receptor beta chains from the same sample are listed, as sequenced in a study of blood T cell repertoires in COVID-19. TCRdb's table, derived via immunoSEQ multiplex PCR, lists solely in-frame clones and lacks some. Of approximately 200,000 clones in the sample, approximately 85% were seen once. Sequenced material: peripheral blood. Every receptor here comes from a man aged 50-60 years who had recovered from COVID-19.

This chain uses TRBV29-1 with TRBJ2-3, with 7 bases that match TRBD1. The CDR3 has 16 residues. The germline V gene has CDR1 SQVTM and CDR2 ANQGSEA. J gave up 0 bases and V 6 bases, and 12 bases lay outside the gene matches. In nucleotides, the CDR3 is TGCAGCGTACACCGGGACAGAATAATGAGCACAGATACGCAGTATTTT. Translating it yields CSVHRDRIMSTDTQYF.

The V and J genes are TRBV11-2 and TRBJ2-5, with TRBD2 matching over 12 bases. The CDR3 totals 16 residues. Germline loops: CDR1 SGHAT, CDR2 FQNNGV. J gave up 4 bases and V 1 base, and 4 bases lay outside the gene matches. As DNA, the CDR3 is TGTGCCAGCAGCTTAGGGACTAGCGGGATATTAGAGACCCAGTACTTC. Its translation: CASSLGTSGILETQYF.

J is TRBJ2-2 and V is TRBV28, with TRBD1 identical over 7 bases. From germline, CDR1 is MDHEN and CDR2 SYDVKM. CDR3 length equals 17 residues. The V and J ends lost 3 bases and 15 bases, in that order; junction bases with no gene match: 22. The CDR3 nucleotides are TGTGCCAGCAGTTTTGCCTACACCGTTACAGGGGCGCTGATGATGTTTTTT. Its translation is CASSFAYTVTGALMMFF.

The chain joins TRBV4-1 to TRBJ2-5, with TRBD2 matching 11 bases. CDR1 is MGHRA and CDR2 is YSYEKL in the germline V gene. The V gene end was trimmed by 4 bases and the J gene end by 2 bases; junction bases not matched to a gene: 6. CDR3 size: 16 residues. CDR3 DNA sequence: TGCGCCAGCAGCCCAGGGACTAGCGGAATGCAAGAGACCCAGTACTTC. It is translated as CASSPGTSGMQETQYF.

The rearrangement uses TRBV10-3 and TRBJ2-7; 8 bases match TRBD2. J gave up 5 bases and V 9 bases, and 9 bases lay outside the gene matches. This CDR3 region has 13 residues. Germline values: CDR1 ENHRY, CDR2 SYGVKD. The CDR3 bases are TGTGCCATGGCAGCGAGCGGGAGTCACGAGCAGTACTTC. This translates into CAMAASGSHEQYF.

The V gene is TRBV25-1, the J gene TRBJ1-3; D is unresolved. V gave up 0 bases and J gave up 0 bases, with 6 bases separating them. This CDR3 is 15 amino acids long. Germline CDR1 is MGHDK and CDR2 is SYGVNS. The CDR3 coding sequence is TGTGCCAGCAGTGAATACGGGAGCTCTGGAAACACCATATATTTT. It translates to CASSEYGSSGNTIYF. Based on the CDR3 plus reference TRBV25-1 and TRBJ1-3, the full variable domain is EADIYQTPRYLVIGTGKKITLECSQTMGHDKMYWYQQDPGMELHLIHYSYGVNSTEKGDLSSESTVSRIRTEHFPLTLESARPSHTSQYLCASSEYGSSGNTIYFGEGSWLTVV.

This clone came up once. This chain links TRBV15 with TRBJ1-4; tentative D call: TRBD1 (5 bases). Germline V gene lookup returns CDR1 LNHNV and CDR2 YYDKDF (reference sequence). The CDR3 loop spans 15 amino acids. V was pared by 2 bases and J by 2 bases, with 9 bases between. CDR3 sequence reads: CATSRRQSTNEKLFF. CDR3 bases: TGTGCCACCAGCAGAAGACAGTCCACTAATGAAAAACTGTTTTTT.

The chain links TRBV3-1 (or the pseudogene TRBV3-2) to TRBJ2-7; no reliable D call. Trimming stripped 5 bases from V and 8 bases from J, with 13 bases between. Germline V gives CDR1 LGHDT, CDR2 YNNKEL (reference sequence). The CDR3 has 12 amino acids. The CDR3 sequence is CASSFSTGKQYF. CDR3 DNA: TGTGCCAGCAGCTTCTCGACTGGCAAGCAGTACTTC.

The chain has TRBV19 and TRBJ2-1; perhaps TRBD1 as D (5 bases). The germline V gene has CDR1 LNHDA and CDR2 SQIVND (reference sequence). This CDR3 has 16 amino acids. V was cut by 4 bases and J by 6 bases, with 19 bases left in between. CDR3 region: CASSTLGAVKGNEQFF. The CDR3 DNA reads TGTGCCAGTAGTACCCTTGGGGCGGTCAAGGGCAATGAGCAGTTCTTC.

J is TRBJ1-4 and V is TRBV19; D unresolved. This CDR3 has 15 residues. Germline V CDR1 and CDR2: LNHDA, SQIVND (reference sequence). V lost 5 bases and J lost 8, with 18 bases in between. The CDR3 sequence is CASSPGFGVGEKLFF. In nucleotides, the CDR3 is TGTGCCAGTAGTCCGGGATTCGGGGTTGGGGAAAAACTGTTTTTT. Complete variable domain (other parts from reference TRBV19 and TRBJ1-4): DGGITQSPKYLFRKEGQNVTLSCEQNLNHDAMYWYRQDPGQGLRLIYYSQIVNDFQKGDIAEGYSVSREKKESFPLTVTSAQKNPTAFYLCASSPGFGVGEKLFFGSGTQLSVL.

The chain is built from TRBV11-2 and TRBJ2-1; TRBD2 agrees at 7 bases. Germline V lookup: CDR1 SGHAT, CDR2 FQNNGV. J gave up 7 bases and V 3 bases, and 6 bases lay outside the gene matches. This CDR3 has 14 residues. In DNA form, the CDR3 reads TGTGCCAGCAGCTTGGCGGGAGCGGGGAATGAGCAGTTCTTC. Translation gives CASSLAGAGNEQFF.

The chain links TRBV28 to TRBJ2-1; 9 bases line up with TRBD2. CDR3 length: 19 residues. Trimming cost V 6 bases and J 8 bases; bases outside gene matches: 23. Germline V CDR1 and CDR2: MDHEN, SYDVKM. CDR3 sequence reads: CASSSLGATSGWRIDEQFF. CDR3 nucleotide sequence: TGTGCCAGCAGCTCTTTAGGAGCGACTAGCGGTTGGCGTATCGATGAGCAGTTCTTC.

There are a few counts of this clone. The gene calls are TRBV19 and TRBJ2-7, with 9 positions matching TRBD2. Per the germline V gene, CDR1 is LNHDA and CDR2 is SQIVND (reference sequence). V lost 10 bases to trimming and J lost 0 bases; unmatched junction nucleotides: 10. This CDR3 contains 15 residues. The CDR3, as DNA: TGTGCCACGGGGGAGCTAGCGGGACCCTCCTACGAGCAGTACTTC. This translates into CATGELAGPSYEQYF. Drawing the rest from reference TRBV19 and TRBJ2-7, the complete variable domain is DGGITQSPKYLFRKEGQNVTLSCEQNLNHDAMYWYRQDPGQGLRLIYYSQIVNDFQKGDIAEGYSVSREKKESFPLTVTSAQKNPTAFYLCATGELAGPSYEQYFGPGTRLTVT.

This clone has a single count. The chain has TRBV28 and TRBJ2-1; no definite D call. CDR3 length equals 11 residues. V lost 8 bases and J lost 6, with 8 bases in between. CDR1 and CDR2 (germline): MDHEN, SYDVKM. Written as DNA, the CDR3 is TGTGCCAGCGCGTTGAGCAATGAGCAGTTCTTC. It translates to CASALSNEQFF.

This chain connects TRBV5-1 to TRBJ2-1, with 13 bases lining up with TRBD2. CDR1 and CDR2 from the germline V gene are SGHRS and YFSETQ. V gave up 6 bases and J gave up 5 bases; unmatched junction bases: 11. The CDR3 covers 17 residues. CDR3 coding DNA: TGCGCCAGCAAGAAGTGGACTAGCGGGAGCCCCGACAATGAGCAGTTCTTC. As protein: CASKKWTSGSPDNEQFF. The whole variable domain, remainder taken from reference TRBV5-1 and TRBJ2-1, is KAGVTQTPRYLIKTRGQQVTLSCSPISGHRSVSWYQQTPGQGLQFLFEYFSETQRNKGNFPGRFSGRQFSNSRSEMNVSTLELGDSALYLCASKKWTSGSPDNEQFFGPGTRLTVL.